Described below is a single T cell receptor beta chain sequence and its context. The use of a sample-barcoded 5' primer and a J-beta primer mix characterized a second PCR of roughly 6 to 11 cycles. From the 5' RACE reads, TCRdb called clonotypes with MiXCR, one entry per CDR3 protein. The data hold about 1.5 million distinct CDR3 sequences, with around 39% observed a single time. The sample belongs to a study of blood T cells in healthy people across ages. Sequencing was performed on blood. This clonotype was sampled from a woman between 18 and 29 years old in good health.

CDR3 sequence (DNA): TGTGCCAGCACCGCTCTAGCGGGGGGGCTCCACGAGCAGTTCTTC. Amino acids: CASTALAGGLHEQFF. V is TRBV2 and J is TRBJ2-7, with TRBD2 matching over 12 bases. TRBJ2-1 matches the DNA end more closely, so the J call is doubtful. There are 15 residues in the CDR3. In germline, CDR1 is SNHLY, CDR2 FYNNEI.